A single sample gave rise to the 8 T cell receptor beta chains below, sequenced in a study of T cell repertoires in cytomegalovirus infection. For these receptors, no antigen is known. TCRdb reprocessed the reads via MiXCR and lists one record per CDR3 protein. The data show under 120,000 distinct CDR3 sequences, approximately 45% seen once. The sample was CD8+ T cells from cultured PBMCs, taken from culture after CMV antigen stimulation. All receptors come from a human donor in good health (CMV status not recorded). Some clones in this sample may be carry-over from other donors' samples.

V usage is TRBV12-3 or TRBV12-4 and J usage is TRBJ2-1; 10 positions agree with TRBD1. CDR3 length: 14 amino acids. The V segment lost 6 bases and the J segment 8 bases; nucleotides outside the gene matches: 7. The CDR3 DNA reads TGTGCCAGCAGGGGGACAGGGGCCTTCTATGAGCAGTTCTTC. This gives the protein CASRGTGAFYEQFF.

The table lists this clonotype with a few counts. This chain joins TRBV7-9 and TRBJ2-3; 10 nucleotides agree with TRBD2. Germline CDR1 reads SEHNR; CDR2 reads FQNEAQ (reference sequence). The V and J ends lost 5 bases and 6 bases, in that order; junction bases with no gene match: 14. The CDR3 loop spans 17 amino acids. In nucleotides, the CDR3 is TGTGCCAGCAGCCTCCCCGGGGGTAGCGGGGGGTTTGATACGCAGTATTTT. Amino acid sequence: CASSLPGGSGGFDTQYF. Using reference TRBV7-9 and TRBJ2-3 for the parts outside the CDR3, the full variable domain is DTGVSQNPRHKITKRGQNVTFRCDPISEHNRLYWYRQTLGQGPEFLTYFQNEAQLEKSRLLSDRFSAERPKGSFSTLEIQRTEQGDSAMYLCASSLPGGSGGFDTQYFGPGTRLTVL.

The V and J genes are TRBV19 and TRBJ2-7; D is possibly TRBD1 (5 bases). The CDR3 totals 13 residues. CDR1 LNHDA and CDR2 SQIVND come from the germline V gene (reference sequence). V was pared by 3 bases and J by 2 bases, with 8 bases between. The CDR3 DNA reads as TGTGCCAGTAGTATGGCAGGGCCCTACGAGCAGTACTTC. Residues: CASSMAGPYEQYF.

This rearrangement joins TRBV5-4 to TRBJ2-5; maybe TRBD2 (5 bases). V was trimmed by 0 bases and J by 5 bases, leaving 11 bases between them. This CDR3 is 14 amino acids long. Germline-derived CDR1 and CDR2 are SGHNT and YYREEE (reference sequence). The CDR3, as DNA: TGTGCCAGCAGCTTGGGAGGGTTAGTGGAGACCCAGTACTTC. Its translation: CASSLGGLVETQYF. The whole variable domain, remainder taken from reference TRBV5-4 and TRBJ2-5, is ETGVTQSPTHLIKTRGQQVTLRCSSQSGHNTVSWYQQALGQGPQFIFQYYREEENGRGNFPPRFSGLQFPNYSSELNVNALELDDSALYLCASSLGGLVETQYFGPGTRLLVL.

This clonotype was observed many times. The chain carries TRBV7-2 and TRBJ2-5; the D is unclear. Between the trimmed V and J ends, which lost 1 base and 0 bases, there was a span of 6 bases. Germline-derived CDR1 and CDR2 are SGHTA and FQGNSA. There are 14 residues in the CDR3. The CDR3, as DNA: TGTGCCAGCAGCTTAGATCCGTACCAAGAGACCCAGTACTTC. It specifies CASSLDPYQETQYF.

The CDR3 nucleotides are TGTGCCAGTAGTATGGAGGGCGGATTGAACACTGAAGCTTTCTTT. Translation gives CASSMEGGLNTEAFF. V and J are TRBV19 and TRBJ1-1; D unclear. This CDR3 region has 15 residues. Between the trimmed V and J ends, which lost 3 bases and 0 bases, there was a span of 11 bases. From germline, CDR1 is LNHDA and CDR2 SQIVND (reference sequence).

This chain links TRBV7-3 with TRBJ1-1; D possibly corresponds to TRBD1 (6 bases). V was clipped by 6 bases and J by 5 bases, with 13 bases between them. This CDR3 comprises 13 residues. Germline lookup yields CDR1 SGHTA and CDR2 FQGTGA. The CDR3 spells CASRSQGGTEAFF. CDR3 nucleotide sequence: TGTGCCAGCAGGTCACAGGGTGGAACTGAAGCTTTCTTT.

V usage is TRBV12-3 or TRBV12-4 and J usage is TRBJ1-1; TRBD1 is a possible D gene (5 bases). The CDR3 length is 14 residues. V was pared by 5 bases and J by 3 bases, with 13 bases between. DNA of the CDR3: TGTGCCAGCAGTCTGGGGGACTGGGACACTGAAGCTTTCTTT. Its protein is CASSLGDWDTEAFF.